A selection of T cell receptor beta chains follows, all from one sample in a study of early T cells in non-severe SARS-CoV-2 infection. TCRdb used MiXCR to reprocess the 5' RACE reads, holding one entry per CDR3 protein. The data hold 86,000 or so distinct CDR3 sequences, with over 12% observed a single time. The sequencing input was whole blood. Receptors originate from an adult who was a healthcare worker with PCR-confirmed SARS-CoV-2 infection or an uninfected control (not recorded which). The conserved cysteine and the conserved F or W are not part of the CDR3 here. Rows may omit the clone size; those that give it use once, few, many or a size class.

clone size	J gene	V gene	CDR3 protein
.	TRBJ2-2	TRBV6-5	ASKDLRNTGELF
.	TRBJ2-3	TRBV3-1	ASSPGLAGGRDTQY
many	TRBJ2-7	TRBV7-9	ASSSAPGQGSSYEQY
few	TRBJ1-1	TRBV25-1	ASGRGGMNTEAF
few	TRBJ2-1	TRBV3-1	ASSLLAGVLNEQF
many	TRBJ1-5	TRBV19	ASDDGGAWQPQH
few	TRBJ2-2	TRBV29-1	SVATGDTGELF
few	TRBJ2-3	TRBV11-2	ASSQPQSSDTQY
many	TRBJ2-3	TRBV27	ASSSAVIGTTDTQY
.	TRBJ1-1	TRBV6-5	ASSNGQGVVVDTEAF
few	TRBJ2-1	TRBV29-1	SVGGGGSSYNEQF
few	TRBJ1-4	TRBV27	ASSGQSNEKLF
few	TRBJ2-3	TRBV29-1	SVEGRLSDTQY
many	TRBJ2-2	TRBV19	ASSIGGTGTGELF
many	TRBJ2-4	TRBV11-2	ASSLAGGTKNIQY
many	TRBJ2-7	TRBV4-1	ASSQDIVGGRALSGQY
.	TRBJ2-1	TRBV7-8	ASSASRDCEQF
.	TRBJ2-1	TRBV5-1	ASSLGVSEQF
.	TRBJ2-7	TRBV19	ASSVEGSGPPYEQY
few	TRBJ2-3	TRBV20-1	SPRGASGYTDTQY
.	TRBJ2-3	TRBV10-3	AITRTSGGGDTQY
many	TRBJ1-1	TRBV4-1	ASSQGMGGTEAF
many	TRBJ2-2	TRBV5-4	ASSLNPSGLNTGELF
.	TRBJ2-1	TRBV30	AWSATSAYNEQF
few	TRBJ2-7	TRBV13	ASSLARSYEQY
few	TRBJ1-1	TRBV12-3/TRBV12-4	ASSLTGFGTEAF
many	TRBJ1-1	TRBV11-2	ASRPTGRAEAF
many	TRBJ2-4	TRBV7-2	ASRPLASGGRDKNIQY
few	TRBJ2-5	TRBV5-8	ASSSLAETQY
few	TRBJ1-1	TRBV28	ASRNRRQGTEAF
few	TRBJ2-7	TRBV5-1	ASSIPTGVDEQY
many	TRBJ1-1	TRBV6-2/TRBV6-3	ASSPLDRDVTEAF
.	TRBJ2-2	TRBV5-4	ASSVNTGELF
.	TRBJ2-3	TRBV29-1	SVSRRTDTQY
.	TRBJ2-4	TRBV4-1	ASGYSGGGKNIQY
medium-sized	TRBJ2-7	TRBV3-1	ASSQLISTGGEQY
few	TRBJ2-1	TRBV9	ASSVAGGVYNEQF
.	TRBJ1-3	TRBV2	ASSDEGSGNTIY
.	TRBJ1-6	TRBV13	ASNTGTVNSPLH
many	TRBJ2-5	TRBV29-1	SVKGTRETQY
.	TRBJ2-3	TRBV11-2	ASSLAGTDTQY
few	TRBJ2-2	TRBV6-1	ASSELRGANTGELF
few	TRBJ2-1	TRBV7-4	ASSLESGGAGEQF
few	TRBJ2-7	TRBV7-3	ASYSIVGNSYEQY
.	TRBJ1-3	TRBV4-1	ASSQEPHVPASSGNTIY
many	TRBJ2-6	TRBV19	ASSINRGLLSGANVLT